Listed below are T cell receptor beta chains from one sample, sequenced in a study of control samples from healthy donors and cancer patients. Using immunoSEQ multiplex PCR, the repertoire was profiled, and TCRdb retains in-frame clones only, with some absent. The sample carries about 160,000 clones, 96% recorded once. The sample consisted of blood. These receptors all come from a woman aged 30 to 39 in good health. Both conserved end residues are part of each CDR3. The order of the fields is J gene, CDR3 length, V gene, clone size, CDR3 protein. Clone size appears in some rows only: once, few, many, or a class for an expanded clone.

J: TRBJ2-7
length: 15
V: TRBV3-1/TRBV3-2
size: NA
CDR3: CASSQGLAGGLEQYF

J: TRBJ1-2
length: 14
V: TRBV9
size: NA
CDR3: CASSVEGGVYGYTF

J: TRBJ1-1
length: 17
V: TRBV18
size: once
CDR3: CASSVRQGAGLNTEAFF

J: TRBJ2-5
length: 15
V: TRBV7-9
size: NA
CDR3: CASSLGVAVQETQYF

J: TRBJ1-4
length: 16
V: TRBV2
size: NA
CDR3: CASSPRTAATNEKLFF

J: TRBJ1-1
length: 14
V: TRBV27
size: NA
CDR3: CASSSLGHSGGAFF

J: TRBJ1-5
length: 11
V: TRBV6-5
size: NA
CDR3: CASSSFMAQHF

J: TRBJ2-5
length: 16
V: TRBV13
size: NA
CDR3: CASSLAAGLGQETQYF

J: TRBJ1-1
length: 15
V: TRBV11-1
size: once
CDR3: CASSLGDRQNTEAFF

J: TRBJ1-2
length: 17
V: TRBV4-1
size: NA
CDR3: CASSQGRAYGLNYGYTF

J: TRBJ2-3
length: 16
V: TRBV13
size: NA
CDR3: CASSPEGLTSTDTQYF

J: TRBJ1-5
length: 12
V: TRBV30
size: NA
CDR3: CAWSDGNQPQHF

J: TRBJ2-3
length: 17
V: TRBV4-1
size: NA
CDR3: CASSQVPGGFRTDTQYF

J: TRBJ1-5
length: 13
V: TRBV6-5
size: NA
CDR3: CASSSTGKQPQHF

J: TRBJ1-2
length: 12
V: TRBV24-1
size: NA
CDR3: CATSDPGLGYTF

J: TRBJ1-2
length: 14
V: TRBV4-1
size: once
CDR3: CASSQGIRNYGYTF

J: TRBJ1-2
length: 12
V: TRBV7-9
size: NA
CDR3: CASSFDREGYTF

J: TRBJ1-2
length: 16
V: TRBV10-3
size: NA
CDR3: CAISELRGAGSYGYTF

J: TRBJ1-2
length: 15
V: TRBV6-5
size: NA
CDR3: CASTPDRGLVYGYTF

J: TRBJ1-2
length: 16
V: TRBV29-1
size: NA
CDR3: CSVALGQGGEVDGYTF

J: TRBJ2-7
length: 18
V: TRBV3-1/TRBV3-2
size: NA
CDR3: CASSQSLGTSGATYEQYF

J: TRBJ2-7
length: 14
V: TRBV9
size: NA
CDR3: CASSPRGGPDEQYF

J: TRBJ1-1
length: 13
V: TRBV15
size: NA
CDR3: CATSRDAVTEAFF

J: TRBJ2-7
length: 15
V: TRBV5-4
size: once
CDR3: CASSHLAGDPYEQYF

J: TRBJ2-1
length: 15
V: TRBV15
size: NA
CDR3: CATSALEVVGDEQFF

J: TRBJ1-3
length: 16
V: TRBV10-3
size: once
CDR3: CAISDITFSSGNTIYF

J: TRBJ1-2
length: 12
V: TRBV19
size: NA
CDR3: CASKVGLGGYTF

J: TRBJ2-3
length: 13
V: TRBV10-3
size: NA
CDR3: CAIRKQGGDTQYF

J: TRBJ1-1
length: 14
V: TRBV6-5
size: NA
CDR3: CAQGGRGVDTEAFF

J: TRBJ2-5
length: 17
V: TRBV6-1
size: NA
CDR3: CASSESNPGALGVAQYF

J: TRBJ2-7
length: 15
V: TRBV14
size: NA
CDR3: CASSQDQGQLYEQYF

J: TRBJ2-3
length: 15
V: TRBV9
size: NA
CDR3: CASSVEGQGPDTQYF

J: TRBJ1-5
length: 14
V: TRBV28
size: NA
CDR3: CASRRDSFNQPQHF

J: TRBJ2-6
length: 20
V: TRBV6-1
size: NA
CDR3: CASSDEYRGAPFAGANVLTF

J: TRBJ1-6
length: 13
V: TRBV4-1
size: NA
CDR3: CASSHPPGPRFHF

J: TRBJ2-7
length: 16
V: TRBV11-2
size: NA
CDR3: CASSSPRGPNSYEQYF

J: TRBJ1-6
length: 15
V: TRBV11-2
size: NA
CDR3: CASSLVLGNNSPLHF

J: TRBJ1-1
length: 11
V: TRBV29-1
size: few
CDR3: CSAGQAIEAFF

J: TRBJ1-3
length: 13
V: TRBV5-6
size: NA
CDR3: CASSSWAGNTIYF

J: TRBJ2-1
length: 15
V: TRBV6-5
size: NA
CDR3: CASSLLSGGRNEQFF

J: TRBJ2-5
length: 15
V: TRBV28
size: NA
CDR3: CASRRGGVAGETQYF

J: TRBJ1-5
length: 14
V: TRBV6-5
size: NA
CDR3: CASRTGGAGQPQHF

J: TRBJ1-5
length: 14
V: TRBV18
size: NA
CDR3: CASSPGRSNQPQHF

J: TRBJ2-3
length: 15
V: TRBV19
size: NA
CDR3: CASSLLSAPTDTQYF

J: TRBJ1-2
length: 11
V: TRBV29-1
size: NA
CDR3: CSVDRGYGYTF

J: TRBJ2-2
length: 17
V: TRBV6-1
size: NA
CDR3: CASSAAGGGLRTGELFF

J: TRBJ2-1
length: 14
V: TRBV28
size: NA
CDR3: CASSPLTTLDEQFF

J: TRBJ2-2
length: 14
V: TRBV2
size: few
CDR3: CASSGDPNTGELFF

J: TRBJ2-7
length: 13
V: TRBV7-8
size: NA
CDR3: CASSLRWLHEQYF

J: TRBJ1-2
length: 15
V: TRBV18
size: NA
CDR3: CASTDSQSSNYGYTF

J: TRBJ1-1
length: 14
V: TRBV14
size: NA
CDR3: CASSQLPYRAEAFF

J: TRBJ2-7
length: 17
V: TRBV19
size: NA
CDR3: CASSISPFREGTREQYF

J: TRBJ1-1
length: 14
V: TRBV19
size: once
CDR3: CASSRRGAHTEAFF

J: TRBJ2-1
length: 15
V: TRBV6-6
size: NA
CDR3: CASSPDRGGYNEQFF

J: TRBJ2-5
length: 16
V: TRBV9
size: NA
CDR3: CASSARTRGDQETQYF

J: TRBJ2-1
length: 16
V: TRBV28
size: NA
CDR3: CASSITSGGKYNEQFF

J: TRBJ1-6
length: 17
V: TRBV7-8
size: NA
CDR3: CASSLGGQSSYNSPLHF